This TCR beta chain was sequenced in a study of T cell responses to AZD1222 COVID-19 vaccine. General study results and limits: No repertoire was sampled before or during the peak T cell response, only after it. Unmutated regions of variants are reportedly targeted by nearly half of spike-specific TCRs. White British people made up most donors, females outnumbered males, and clonal diversity was possibly underestimated. Spike-specific TCR breadth and depth were elevated following two AZD1222 doses.

On this clone: The antigen remains unidentified.

Germline V gene lookup returns CDR1 LGHDT and CDR2 YNNKEL (reference sequence). This CDR3 is built from 13 residues. V was cut by 3 bases and J by 4 bases, with 7 bases left in between. The method was immunoSEQ multiplex PCR; TCRdb's version includes in-frame clones alone and lacks a portion of them. Among fewer than 45,000 clones listed, 83% were seen once. This chain connects TRBV3-1 (or the pseudogene TRBV3-2) to TRBJ2-1; D remains ambiguous. The sample consisted of peripheral blood, taken on day 0 of AZD1222 vaccination. This TCR was sampled from an adult in good health. CDR3 DNA sequence: TGTGCCAGCAGCCAGGGCTCATACAATGAGCAGTTCTTC. It encodes CASSQGSYNEQFF.